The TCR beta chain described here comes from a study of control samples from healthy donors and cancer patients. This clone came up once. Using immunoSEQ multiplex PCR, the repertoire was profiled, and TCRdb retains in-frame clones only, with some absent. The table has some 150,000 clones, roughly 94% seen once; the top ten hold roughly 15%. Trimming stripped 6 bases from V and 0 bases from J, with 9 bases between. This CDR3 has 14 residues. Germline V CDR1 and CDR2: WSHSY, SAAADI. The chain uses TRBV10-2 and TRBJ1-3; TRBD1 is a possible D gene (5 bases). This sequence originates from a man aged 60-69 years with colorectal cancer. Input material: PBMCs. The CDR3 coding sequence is TGCGCCAGCAGATCCGGGGCCTCTGGAAACACCATATATTTT. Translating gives CASRSGASGNTIYF.